This T cell receptor beta chain derives from a study of blood T cell repertoires in COVID-19. Clones were read by immunoSEQ multiplex PCR, and TCRdb kept only the in-frame ones, dropping some. The table lists about 190,000 clones, approximately 84% of them singletons. The receptor's source is a woman aged 25 to 39 who had recovered from COVID-19. Input material: PBMCs or T cells enriched from blood (not recorded which).

CDR3 residues: CASSNKTSEGEQFF. The CDR3 nucleotides are TGTGCCAGCAGCAACAAAACTAGCGAGGGTGAGCAGTTCTTC. The J gene is TRBJ2-1, the V gene TRBV6-7; the match to TRBD2 covers 7 bases. TRBV6-7 is marked as an open reading frame, function uncertain. With 6 bases clipped from V and 9 bases from J, the junction kept 11 bases outside the gene matches. The CDR3 spans 14 residues.